Listed below are T cell receptor beta chains from one sample, sequenced in a study of fetal regulatory T cell absence and autoimmunity. Clones were sequenced by immunoSEQ multiplex PCR, and TCRdb holds only the in-frame ones, with some missing. The table records approximately 94,000 clones, about two thirds of them present only once. Sequences were obtained from pancreas tissue. Receptors originate from a male donor with IPEX syndrome. CDR3s include the opening cysteine and the closing phenylalanine or tryptophan. The D gene is left open where the match is weak. A clone size is listed for some rows: how often the clone was seen (once, few, many), or a class if it is expanded.

d_call j_call v_call clone_size cdr3_length cdr3_nt cdr3_aa
. TRBJ1-5 TRBV18 . 14 TGTGCCAGCTCACCACAATATAGCAATCAGCCCCAGCATTTT CASSPQYSNQPQHF
TRBD2 TRBJ2-7 TRBV5-1 few 14 TGCGCCAGCAGCGGCGGGACTAGCGGCTACGAGCAGTACTTC CASSGGTSGYEQYF
. TRBJ2-7 TRBV7-9 once 15 TGTGCCAGCAGCCATTCAAGTGCAGGGTCGCACGAGCAGTACTTC CASSHSSAGSHEQYF
TRBD2 TRBJ2-7 TRBV7-6 . 16 TGTGCCAGCAGCTTAGGACTAGCGGGGTCGATCTACGAGCAGTACTTC CASSLGLAGSIYEQYF
. TRBJ2-3 TRBV6-4 . 16 TGTGCCAGCAGTGAGTGGCCGATAATGAGCACAGATACGCAGTATTTT CASSEWPIMSTDTQYF
TRBD1 TRBJ2-7 TRBV30 few 14 TGTGCCTGCTCCAAGGGGGCCCTTAGGAACGAGCAGTACTTC CACSKGALRNEQYF
TRBD2 TRBJ2-7 TRBV7-9 . 15 TGTGCCAGCAGCTCCCGGACTAGCGGGAGGTACGAGCAGTACTTC CASSSRTSGRYEQYF
. TRBJ1-3 TRBV19 once 15 TGTGCCAGTAGAGGCTGGGATCTCTCTGGAAACACCATATATTTT CASRGWDLSGNTIYF
. TRBJ2-7 TRBV30 . 13 TGTGCCTGGAGTGAGGTAGAAAGCTACGAGCAGTACTTC CAWSEVESYEQYF
TRBD1 TRBJ1-5 TRBV6-6 many 15 TGTGCCAGCAGTTACTCGACAGGGGAGGGTCAGCCCCAGCATTTT CASSYSTGEGQPQHF
. TRBJ2-3 TRBV21-1 . 15 TGTGCCAGCAGCAAAAAGACTAGCGGCACAGATACGCAGTATTTT CASSKKTSGTDTQYF
. TRBJ2-3 TRBV12-5 . 14 TGTGCTAGTGGTTTGCGAGGGGGCACAGATACGCAGTATTTT CASGLRGGTDTQYF
. TRBJ1-2 TRBV10-3 few 12 TGTGCCACTGGGGGGCAGGCGTATGGCTACACCTTC CATGGQAYGYTF
TRBD1 TRBJ1-3 TRBV4-3 . 14 TGCGCCAGCAGCCAAGATCGGGACAGGGGCACCATATATTTT CASSQDRDRGTIYF
. TRBJ1-5 TRBV7-6 . 13 TGTGCCAGCAGCTTAGTGGGAGGTCAGCCCCAGCATTTT CASSLVGGQPQHF
. TRBJ1-2 TRBV6-5 . 13 TGTGCCAGCAGTCAGCAAAGGCTACATGGCTACACCTTC CASSQQRLHGYTF
TRBD1 TRBJ2-7 TRBV12-5 . 16 TGTGCTAGTGGTTGCCCCCCTGGACAGGGGGAGCACGAGCAGTACTTC CASGCPPGQGEHEQYF
. TRBJ1-2 TRBV7-9 . 16 TGTGCCAGCAGCTTAGCGGAAACGACAGTTAACTATGGCTACACCTTC CASSLAETTVNYGYTF
. TRBJ2-7 TRBV5-1 few 14 TGCGCCAGCAGCTTGGTAGTAGGGGTGTACGAGCAGTACTTC CASSLVVGVYEQYF
TRBD2 TRBJ2-2 TRBV9 . 18 TGTGCCAGCAGCCCGAGGAGAGTAGCGGGGGTGAACACCGGGGAGCTGTTTTTT CASSPRRVAGVNTGELFF
. TRBJ2-5 TRBV30 few 11 TGTGCCTGGAGGGGGTGGGAGACCCAGTACTTC CAWRGWETQYF
. TRBJ2-6 TRBV10-3 . 15 TGTGCCACTAGGGACGGGAACTCTGGGGCCAACGTCCTGACTTTC CATRDGNSGANVLTF
. TRBJ1-2 TRBV4-1 once 14 TGCGCCAGCAGCCAAGAACCGACTGTCTATGGCTACACCTTC CASSQEPTVYGYTF
TRBD2 TRBJ2-7 TRBV7-2 . 17 TGTGCCAGCAGCTTAGTACAGGGGACTAGCGGATACTACGAGCAGTACTTC CASSLVQGTSGYYEQYF
. TRBJ2-7 TRBV6-5 . 14 TGTGCCAGCAGTTACTCGGGCACCCTCAACGAGCAGTACTTC CASSYSGTLNEQYF
. TRBJ2-5 TRBV5-6 . 12 TGTGCCAGCAGCTTGGCCGTGGAGACCCAGTACTTC CASSLAVETQYF
. TRBJ2-7 TRBV7-8 . 16 TGTGCCAGCAGCTTAGCCTTAGCTTTACCCTACTACGAGCAGTACTTC CASSLALALPYYEQYF
. TRBJ1-3 TRBV14 few 14 TGTGCCAGCAGCCAAGGCGGACCCGGAAACACCATATATTTT CASSQGGPGNTIYF
. TRBJ1-2 TRBV13 . 14 TGTGCCAGCAGCTTAACCGGCAGGGGCTATGGCTACACCTTC CASSLTGRGYGYTF
. TRBJ2-7 TRBV29-1 few 11 TGCAGCGTTGAGCGGGGCTACGAGCAGTACTTC CSVERGYEQYF
TRBD2 TRBJ2-7 TRBV7-6 few 15 TGTGCCAGCAGCTTGACTAGCGGGCGCTCCTACGAGCAGTACTTC CASSLTSGRSYEQYF
. TRBJ2-1 TRBV4-1 . 14 TGCGCCAGCAGCCAAGTAGAAGGGGCAGATGAGCAGTTCTTC CASSQVEGADEQFF
. TRBJ2-5 TRBV6-1 . 13 TGTGCCAGCATTGGGAAACAGTTCGGGACCCAGTACTTC CASIGKQFGTQYF
TRBD2 TRBJ2-3 TRBV7-9 . 19 TGTGCCAGCAGCTTAGCGGCTAGCGGGGGGGCCCATAGCACAGATACGCAGTATTTT CASSLAASGGAHSTDTQYF
. TRBJ2-5 TRBV2 . 14 TGTGCCAGCAGTGAAGTGGGACCCAATCAGACCCAGTACTTC CASSEVGPNQTQYF
TRBD2 TRBJ2-1 TRBV11-2 . 15 TGTGCCAGCAGCAGAATAATAGGGACTAGCGGGAAACAGTTCTTC CASSRIIGTSGKQFF
. TRBJ2-3 TRBV12-5 . 12 TGTGCTAGTGGTTTGGCTTCAGATACGCAGTATTTT CASGLASDTQYF
. TRBJ1-2 TRBV7-9 few 14 TGTGCCAGCAGCCGGACAGAGGGGTACTATGGCTACACCTTC CASSRTEGYYGYTF
. TRBJ1-2 TRBV30 . 12 TGTGCCTGGACAGGGGACGTATATGGCTACACCTTC CAWTGDVYGYTF
TRBD2 TRBJ2-5 TRBV7-9 . 19 TGTGCCAGCAGACGCCATCCTAGCGGGAGGGGACTATACCAAGAGACCCAGTACTTC CASRRHPSGRGLYQETQYF
. TRBJ2-7 TRBV15 . 16 TGTGCCACCAGCAGAGATGGGGACGTAGATGCCTACGAGCAGTACTTC CATSRDGDVDAYEQYF
. TRBJ2-7 TRBV7-8 . 15 TGTGCCAGCAGCTTAGCCGTTGGGAGCCCCTACGAGCAGTACTTC CASSLAVGSPYEQYF
TRBD1 TRBJ2-7 TRBV19 . 13 TGTGCCAGTAGTATAACAGGGGGCTACGAGCAGTACTTC CASSITGGYEQYF